What follows describes a single T cell receptor beta chain. The data were taken from a study of cytomegalovirus exposure and HLA in healthy donors. PCR primers comprised 60 Vbeta and 13 Jbeta primers. Measured with immunoSEQ multiplex PCR; TCRdb has only the in-frame clones, and not every one. The sample yields some 150,000 clones, roughly 80% seen once. Specimen: PBMCs. The TCR comes from a young man in good health and CMV-seropositive.

The CDR3 region has the DNA TGTGCCACCAGCAGAGTATTCGAGGACACCGGGGAGCTGTTTTTT. Its protein is CATSRVFEDTGELFF. The rearrangement joins TRBV15 to TRBJ2-2; the D is unclear. The length of the CDR3 is 15 residues. Germline CDR1 LNHNV, CDR2 YYDKDF (reference sequence). V lost 1 base and J 3 bases, leaving 9 bases between the germline ends. The entire variable domain, with the rest obtained from reference TRBV15 and TRBJ2-2, is as follows: DAMVIQNPRYQVTQFGKPVTLSCSQTLNHNVMYWYQQKSSQAPKLLFHYYDKDFNNEADTPDNFQSRRPNTSFCFLDIRSPGLGDTAMYLCATSRVFEDTGELFFGEGSRLTVL.